This passage covers 5 T cell receptor beta chains from one sample sequenced in a study of blood T cell repertoires in COVID-19. Using immunoSEQ multiplex PCR, the repertoire was profiled, and TCRdb retains in-frame clones only, with some absent. Among 100,000 to 150,000 clones listed, nearly 90% were seen once. Material: peripheral blood. These TCRs come from a woman aged 80 or over with acute or convalescent COVID-19.

The V and J genes are TRBV6-5 and TRBJ2-2; TRBD2 is a possible D gene (5 bases). The CDR3 extends over 15 amino acids. The germline CDR1 and CDR2 sequences are MNHEY and SVGAGI. Trimming took 2 bases from V and 5 from J, leaving 12 bases between them. The chain's CDR3 is CASSYGRARTGELFF. The CDR3 DNA reads as TGTGCCAGCAGTTACGGGCGGGCGAGGACCGGGGAGCTGTTTTTT.

The chain has TRBV10-1 and TRBJ1-1; D remains ambiguous. The CDR3 contains 12 residues. CDR1 WNHNN and CDR2 SYGVQD come from the germline V gene (reference sequence). Deletions cut 4 bases from V and 1 base from J, with 4 bases between. CDR3 residues: CASSAGNTEAFF. DNA for the CDR3: TGCGCCAGCAGTGCCGGGAACACTGAAGCTTTCTTT.

This clone came up a few times. V gene TRBV19 combines with J gene TRBJ1-5; 7 bases line up with TRBD1. The CDR3 is 17 amino acids. V dropped 7 bases and J dropped 6; count of bases not matched to a gene: 18. Looked up from germline, CDR1 is LNHDA and CDR2 is SQIVND (reference sequence). The CDR3 bases are TGTGCCAGTAAAACTCGAGTAGGGGGCGCGATTAGTCAGCCCCAGCATTTT. Protein: CASKTRVGGAISQPQHF. The full variable domain, its missing parts supplied by reference TRBV19 and TRBJ1-5, is DGGITQSPKYLFRKEGQNVTLSCEQNLNHDAMYWYRQDPGQGLRLIYYSQIVNDFQKGDIAEGYSVSREKKESFPLTVTSAQKNPTAFYLCASKTRVGGAISQPQHFGDGTRLSIL.

The chain carries TRBV28 and TRBJ2-7; TRBD2 agrees at 15 bases. CDR1 MDHEN and CDR2 SYDVKM come from the germline V gene. V shed 6 bases and J 1 base; nucleotides not matched to a gene: 13. The CDR3 has 19 residues. In nucleotides, the CDR3 is TGTGCCAGCAGCTATGCTACCGGGACTAGCGGGAGGATGTCCTACGAGCAGTACTTC. Its translation is CASSYATGTSGRMSYEQYF.

V usage is TRBV2 and J usage is TRBJ1-1; D gene ambiguous. Trimming shortened V by 1 base and J by 1 base, and 4 bases separated the two germline ends. Looked up from germline, CDR1 is SNHLY and CDR2 is FYNNEI. This CDR3 spans 13 amino acids. In DNA form, the CDR3 reads TGTGCCAGCAGTGAAGGAGAGAACACTGAAGCTTTCTTT. Protein sequence: CASSEGENTEAFF.